The rows below give T cell receptor beta chains drawn from one sample of a study of blood T cells in healthy people across ages. TCRdb reprocessed the 5' RACE reads with MiXCR, giving one entry per CDR3 protein. The table lists about 320,000 distinct CDR3 sequences, less than 30% of them singletons. The sequenced sample was blood. These receptors were taken from a woman in her 70s in good health. Each CDR3 is given with its conserved first and last residue. Fields, in order: J gene, V gene, D gene, clone size, CDR3 protein, CDR3 DNA. The D gene is left open where the match is weak. Expanded clones are given a class, and other clones once, few, many or no size at all.

J gene: TRBJ1-2
V gene: TRBV5-5
D gene: -
clone size: -
CDR3 protein: CASSLGQVYYGYTF
CDR3 DNA: TGTGCCAGCAGCTTGGGTCAAGTTTACTATGGCTACACCTTC

J gene: TRBJ2-4
V gene: TRBV20-1
D gene: TRBD2
clone size: -
CDR3 protein: CSASEASGRAWWLNIQYF
CDR3 DNA: TGCAGTGCTAGTGAGGCTAGCGGGAGGGCCTGGTGGTTGAACATTCAGTACTTC

J gene: TRBJ2-1
V gene: TRBV20-1
D gene: -
clone size: many
CDR3 protein: CSARDLGSGRDYNEQFF
CDR3 DNA: TGCAGTGCTAGAGATCTGGGTAGCGGACGAGACTACAATGAGCAGTTCTTC

J gene: TRBJ1-5
V gene: TRBV4-1
D gene: -
clone size: few
CDR3 protein: CASSQGRTAISNQPQHF
CDR3 DNA: TGCGCCAGCAGCCAAGGACGGACAGCCATTAGTAATCAGCCCCAGCATTTT

J gene: TRBJ1-1
V gene: TRBV7-9
D gene: TRBD1
clone size: -
CDR3 protein: CASSRTGATSGAFF
CDR3 DNA: TGTGCCAGCAGCAGAACAGGGGCAACCTCTGGAGCTTTCTTT

J gene: TRBJ2-7
V gene: TRBV5-5
D gene: -
clone size: -
CDR3 protein: CASSFAPGPRVYEQYF
CDR3 DNA: TGTGCCAGCAGTTTTGCCCCGGGACCGAGGGTCTACGAGCAGTACTTC

J gene: TRBJ2-1
V gene: TRBV6-5
D gene: -
clone size: -
CDR3 protein: CASSSGTCNEQFF
CDR3 DNA: TGTGCCAGCAGCTCCGGGACCTGCAATGAGCAGTTCTTC

J gene: TRBJ2-7
V gene: TRBV3-1
D gene: TRBD1
clone size: -
CDR3 protein: CASSPGQLQFVGQYF
CDR3 DNA: TGTGCCAGCAGCCCGGGACAGCTCCAATTCGTGGGGCAGTACTTC

J gene: TRBJ2-4
V gene: TRBV7-2
D gene: -
clone size: -
CDR3 protein: CASSLGPGSTKNIQYF
CDR3 DNA: TGTGCCAGCAGCTTGGGGCCAGGGTCGACCAAAAACATTCAGTACTTC

J gene: TRBJ2-3
V gene: TRBV7-2
D gene: -
clone size: -
CDR3 protein: CASSPRGMDTQYF
CDR3 DNA: TGTGCCAGCAGCCCTCGGGGGATGGATACGCAGTATTTT

J gene: TRBJ1-1
V gene: TRBV29-1
D gene: -
clone size: -
CDR3 protein: CSGDSILDSTGAFF
CDR3 DNA: TGCAGCGGGGATTCAATCCTAGACTCCACCGGGGCTTTCTTT

J gene: TRBJ1-3
V gene: TRBV28
D gene: -
clone size: -
CDR3 protein: CASMGQFSGNTIYF
CDR3 DNA: TGTGCCAGCATGGGGCAGTTCTCTGGAAACACCATATATTTT

J gene: TRBJ1-5
V gene: TRBV28
D gene: -
clone size: -
CDR3 protein: CASSPGAKQPQHF
CDR3 DNA: TGTGCCAGCAGCCCGGGGGCCAAGCAGCCCCAGCATTTT

J gene: TRBJ1-1
V gene: TRBV28
D gene: -
clone size: -
CDR3 protein: CASGVSRRGSTEAFF
CDR3 DNA: TGTGCCAGCGGGGTATCGCGGAGGGGTAGCACTGAAGCTTTCTTT

J gene: TRBJ1-2
V gene: TRBV27
D gene: TRBD1
clone size: few
CDR3 protein: CASGQTGGFGYTF
CDR3 DNA: TGTGCCAGCGGTCAGACAGGGGGCTTTGGCTACACCTTC

J gene: TRBJ2-7
V gene: TRBV27
D gene: -
clone size: few
CDR3 protein: CASSMRGRENEQYF
CDR3 DNA: TGTGCCAGCAGTATGAGGGGTAGGGAAAACGAGCAGTACTTC

J gene: TRBJ1-6
V gene: TRBV20-1
D gene: -
clone size: few
CDR3 protein: CSASNNTGSKAYSPLHF
CDR3 DNA: TGCAGTGCTAGCAATAATACAGGGTCAAAGGCCTATTCACCCCTCCACTTT

J gene: TRBJ2-4
V gene: TRBV12-3/TRBV12-4
D gene: -
clone size: -
CDR3 protein: CASSTGTIAKNIQYF
CDR3 DNA: TGTGCCAGCAGTACAGGGACTATTGCCAAAAACATTCAGTACTTC

J gene: TRBJ2-1
V gene: TRBV4-1
D gene: -
clone size: few
CDR3 protein: CASSQREGATEQFF
CDR3 DNA: TGCGCCAGCAGCCAGAGGGAGGGGGCTACTGAGCAGTTCTTC

J gene: TRBJ1-1
V gene: TRBV20-1
D gene: TRBD1
clone size: -
CDR3 protein: CSARYLQGVEAFF
CDR3 DNA: TGCAGTGCTAGATACCTGCAGGGGGTTGAGGCTTTCTTT

J gene: TRBJ1-2
V gene: TRBV3-1
D gene: -
clone size: -
CDR3 protein: CASSHKDGNGYTF
CDR3 DNA: TGTGCCAGCAGCCACAAGGACGGCAATGGCTACACCTTC

J gene: TRBJ2-1
V gene: TRBV18
D gene: -
clone size: -
CDR3 protein: CASSLGGGPPNEQFF
CDR3 DNA: TGTGCCAGCTCACTGGGGGGGGGGCCCCCCAATGAGCAGTTCTTC

J gene: TRBJ2-3
V gene: TRBV29-1
D gene: -
clone size: few
CDR3 protein: CSVSRDQQLQDTQYF
CDR3 DNA: TGCAGCGTCAGTAGGGACCAACAACTGCAAGATACGCAGTATTTT

J gene: TRBJ2-7
V gene: TRBV20-1
D gene: TRBD2
clone size: -
CDR3 protein: CSARPAGVAGVDYEQYF
CDR3 DNA: TGCAGTGCTAGGCCCGCTGGGGTAGCGGGAGTGGACTACGAGCAGTACTTC

J gene: TRBJ2-7
V gene: TRBV6-5
D gene: TRBD1
clone size: -
CDR3 protein: CASSYSRDRGPYEQYF
CDR3 DNA: TGTGCCAGCAGTTACTCCCGGGACAGGGGGCCATACGAGCAGTACTTC

J gene: TRBJ2-2
V gene: TRBV14
D gene: -
clone size: -
CDR3 protein: CASKKDRVTGELFF
CDR3 DNA: TGTGCCAGCAAAAAGGACAGAGTCACCGGGGAGCTGTTTTTT

J gene: TRBJ1-3
V gene: TRBV28
D gene: -
clone size: -
CDR3 protein: CASSLPGSSGNTIYF
CDR3 DNA: TGTGCCAGCAGTTTACCCGGTAGCTCTGGAAACACCATATATTTT

J gene: TRBJ1-4
V gene: TRBV5-1
D gene: TRBD1
clone size: -
CDR3 protein: CASSRQRDSNEKLFF
CDR3 DNA: TGCGCCAGCAGCCGGCAAAGGGACAGCAATGAAAAACTGTTTTTT

J gene: TRBJ2-1
V gene: TRBV20-1
D gene: TRBD1
clone size: -
CDR3 protein: CSARGQGSTYNEQFF
CDR3 DNA: TGCAGTGCTAGAGGACAGGGATCAACCTACAATGAGCAGTTCTTC

J gene: TRBJ2-2
V gene: TRBV25-1
D gene: -
clone size: -
CDR3 protein: CASSDPQSGYNGELFF
CDR3 DNA: TGTGCCAGCAGTGATCCCCAGTCCGGCTACAACGGGGAGCTGTTTTTT

J gene: TRBJ1-5
V gene: TRBV7-2
D gene: -
clone size: few
CDR3 protein: CASNTSGYSSNQPQHF
CDR3 DNA: TGTGCCAGCAACACCTCAGGGTACTCTAGCAATCAGCCCCAGCATTTT

J gene: TRBJ1-1
V gene: TRBV28
D gene: TRBD1
clone size: few
CDR3 protein: CASSFPGTGLEAFF
CDR3 DNA: TGTGCCAGCAGTTTCCCAGGGACAGGACTTGAAGCTTTCTTT